The present TCR beta chain was sequenced within a study of cytomegalovirus exposure and HLA in healthy donors. The CDR3 loop spans 13 amino acids. Trimming stripped 3 bases from V and 9 bases from J, with 9 bases between. CDR1 is ENHRY and CDR2 is SYGVKD in the germline V gene. PCR involved 60 Vbeta and 13 Jbeta primers. Only in-frame clones appear in the TCRdb table, and some are missing; sequencing was by immunoSEQ multiplex PCR. The table shows over 130,000 clones, with more than 65% occurring only once. Sequencing was performed on PBMCs. The V gene is TRBV10-3, the J gene TRBJ1-6, with D perhaps TRBD1 (5 bases). The clonotype originates from a woman in her 30s in good health and CMV-seronegative. The CDR3: CAISDKQGSPLHF. CDR3 nucleotide sequence: TGTGCCATCAGTGATAAGCAGGGTTCACCCCTCCACTTT.